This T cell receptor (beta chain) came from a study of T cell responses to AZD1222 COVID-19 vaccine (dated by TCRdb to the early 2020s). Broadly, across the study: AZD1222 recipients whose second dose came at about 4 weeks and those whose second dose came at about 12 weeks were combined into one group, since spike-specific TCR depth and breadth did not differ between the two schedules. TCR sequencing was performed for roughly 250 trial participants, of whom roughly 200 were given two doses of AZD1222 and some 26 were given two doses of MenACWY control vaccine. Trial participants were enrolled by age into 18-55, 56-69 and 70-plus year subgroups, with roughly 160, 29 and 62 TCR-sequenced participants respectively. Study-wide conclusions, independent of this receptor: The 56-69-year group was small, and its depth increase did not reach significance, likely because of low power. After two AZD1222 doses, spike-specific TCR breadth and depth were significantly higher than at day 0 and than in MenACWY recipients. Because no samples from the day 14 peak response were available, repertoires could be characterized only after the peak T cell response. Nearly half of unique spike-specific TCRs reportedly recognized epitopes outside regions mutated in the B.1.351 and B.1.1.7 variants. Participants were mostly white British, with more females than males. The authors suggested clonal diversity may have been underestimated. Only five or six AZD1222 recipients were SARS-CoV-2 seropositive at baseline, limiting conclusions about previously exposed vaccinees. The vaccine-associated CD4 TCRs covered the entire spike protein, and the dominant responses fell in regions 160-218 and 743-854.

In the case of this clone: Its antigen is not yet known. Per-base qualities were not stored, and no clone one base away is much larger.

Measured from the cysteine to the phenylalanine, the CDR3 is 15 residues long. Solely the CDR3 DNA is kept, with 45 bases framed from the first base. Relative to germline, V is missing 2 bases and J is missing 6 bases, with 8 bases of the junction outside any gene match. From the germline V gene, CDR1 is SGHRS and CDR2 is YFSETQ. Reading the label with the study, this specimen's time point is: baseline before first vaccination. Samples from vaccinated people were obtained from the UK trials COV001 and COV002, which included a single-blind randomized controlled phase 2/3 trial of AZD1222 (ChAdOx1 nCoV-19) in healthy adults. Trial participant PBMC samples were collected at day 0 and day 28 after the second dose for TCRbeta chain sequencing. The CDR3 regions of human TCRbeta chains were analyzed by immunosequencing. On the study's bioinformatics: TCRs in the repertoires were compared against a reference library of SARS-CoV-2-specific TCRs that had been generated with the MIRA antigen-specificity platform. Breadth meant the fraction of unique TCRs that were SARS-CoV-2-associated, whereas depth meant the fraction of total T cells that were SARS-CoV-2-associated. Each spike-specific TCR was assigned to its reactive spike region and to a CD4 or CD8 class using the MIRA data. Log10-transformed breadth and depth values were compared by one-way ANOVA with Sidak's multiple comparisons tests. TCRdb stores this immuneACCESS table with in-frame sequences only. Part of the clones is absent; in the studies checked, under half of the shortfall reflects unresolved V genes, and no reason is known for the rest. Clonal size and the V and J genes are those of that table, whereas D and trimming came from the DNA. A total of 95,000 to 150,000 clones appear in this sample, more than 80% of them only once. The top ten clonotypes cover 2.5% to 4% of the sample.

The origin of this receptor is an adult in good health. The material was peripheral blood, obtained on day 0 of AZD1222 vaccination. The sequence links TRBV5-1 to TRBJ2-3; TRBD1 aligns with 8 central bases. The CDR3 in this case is CASSFDGQGIDTQYF. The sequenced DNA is TGCGCCAGCAGCTTCGACGGACAGGGAATTGATACGCAGTATTTT.